Here is one T cell receptor (beta chain) with its context. The specificity of this receptor is unknown. No quality values exist for individual bases; no much larger clone is one base distant. The sample comes from a study of identical twins (dated by TCRdb to 2015 to 2016). For context, the study as a whole: To test whether fetal clonotypes persist, this study deep-sequenced TCR alpha and beta repertoires from monozygotic twins, from unrelated adults of various ages, and from cord blood. To rule out contamination, the twin experiments were replicated at different times with different library preparation protocols. Study-level results and caveats: Because the same donors could not be followed over many years, conclusions were based on cross-sectional statistical analysis. Recombination models systematically underestimated out-of-frame TCR alpha sharing in monozygotic twins but agreed with sharing between unrelated individuals. Invariant T cells such as MAIT and iNKT could partly confound zero-insertion analyses, although diverse VJ usage argued against such confounding for most clonotypes. Abundant cord blood beta clonotypes had fewer insertions, young adult naive repertoires showed a similar but weaker trend, and memory repertoires showed no such trend. Out-of-frame TCR alpha sequences shared between twins showed an excess of low generation-probability sequences compared with coincidental sharing between unrelated individuals. The excess sharing between twins in beta out-of-frame sequences was weaker because fewer shared sequences reduced the signal-to-noise ratio.

Every donor in the study was a healthy Caucasian. The researchers also sequenced three unrelated adults who were not twins: a male aged 18 to 30, a male aged 50 to 59, and a female aged 50 to 59. Using Miltenyi CD45RO+ enrichment and human naive T-cell isolation kits, memory (CD45RO+) and naive T cells were isolated from PBMC. Including the terminal cysteine and phenylalanine, the CDR3 comprises 15 residues. The only DNA kept is the CDR3, 45 bases in frame from the first base. Trimming at the junction amounts to 0 bases on V and 0 bases on J, and the germline ends lie 8 bases apart. From the germline V gene, CDR1 is SGDLS and CDR2 is YYNGEE. Receptor amplification or capture employed 5' RACE. The sequencer listed for this sample is Illumina HiSeq 2000. A universal primer binding site was added through template switching, and the final cDNA carried a unique molecular identifier so that TCR cDNA molecules could be counted accurately. First-strand cDNA for TCR alpha and beta chains was synthesized from specific primers in the conserved constant-segment region. To control for contamination, each cDNA library was double barcoded with a SMART-Mk sample barcode plus Illumina barcodes. TruSeq adapter sequences, together with Illumina sample barcodes, were added in two successive PCR steps. TCR alpha and beta cDNA libraries were sequenced on the Illumina HiSeq platform with custom primers. The published analysis was carried out like this. Raw reads were processed with MiGEC to extract unique molecular identifiers, and MiXCR was used to determine CDR3 positions. Recombination models were inferred per individual with the repgenHMM and IGoR tools using an EM algorithm. Shared clonotypes were analyzed with the tcR package in R, and sharing was normalized by the product of cloneset sizes. To study raw recombination without the effects of thymic and clonal selection, out-of-frame nonproductive sequences were analyzed. TCRdb ran its own pipeline on the public reads, namely fastp trimming at Q25 and MiXCR clone calling, and kept in-frame beta chains. Rows are combined by CDR3 protein, so each entry shows the most common genes and DNA. These V and J calls originate from TCRdb's pipeline instead of the authors' own analysis. The sample table shows under 450,000 distinct CDR3 sequences, and less than 20% are seen once. Of the sample, roughly an eighth falls within the top ten clones.

This receptor was taken from a man aged 50-60 years in good health. What was sequenced was naive T cells sorted from blood. Explained via the paper, the cell subset or site label denotes: cells isolated with a human naive T-cell isolation kit. The sequence is built from TRBV9 and TRBJ2-3, with no reliable assignment of the D segment. The DNA sequence follows: TGTGCCAGCAGCGTAGGACCGGCTAGCACAGATACGCAGTATTTT. This yields the protein CASSVGPASTDTQYF. With all but the CDR3 taken from the reference TRBV9 and TRBJ2-3 genes, the full variable domain is: DSGVTQTPKHLITATGQRVTLRCSPRSGDLSVYWYQQSLDQGLQFLIQYYNGEERAKGNILERFSAQQFPDLHSELNLSSLELGDSALYFCASSVGPASTDTQYFGPGTRLTVL.